This TCR beta chain was identified during a study of T cell changes during pregnancy in multiple sclerosis. Germline CDR1 is SGHNT and CDR2 is YYREEE (reference sequence). The CDR3 runs to 16 residues. V dropped 4 bases and J dropped 7; count of bases not matched to a gene: 17. Libraries were prepared by immunoSEQ multiplex PCR; TCRdb keeps only in-frame clonotypes and omits some of them. The table lists tens of thousands of clones, around 93% of them singletons, with 0.36% in the top ten. The chain is built from TRBV5-4 and TRBJ2-7, with 7 bases lining up with TRBD2. This receptor was obtained from a female donor with multiple sclerosis, enrolled in a pregnancy study. This material consisted of CD4+ T cells from peripheral blood mononuclear cells, taken before pregnancy. The CDR3, as DNA: TGTGCCAGCAGCCACGTCCGGGGAGGGGCTGGGGGGGAGCAGTACTTC. Encoded protein: CASSHVRGGAGGEQYF.